This T cell receptor (beta chain) was captured by sequencing in a study of T cell clones after liver transplantation. The germline CDR1 and CDR2 sequences are SGHRS and YFSETQ. The CDR3 consists of 16 residues. The V end was cut by 4 bases, the J end by 9 bases, with 23 bases between. Repertoires were generated with immunoSEQ multiplex PCR, while TCRdb's copy carries only in-frame clones and drops some. The sample lists about 72,000 clones; about 92% were seen once. Sequencing was performed on CD4+ T cells from blood, taken before liver transplant. This receptor was taken from a human donor who received a liver transplant. The chain joins TRBV5-1 to TRBJ2-1, with D tentatively TRBD1 (9 bases). CDR3 residues: CASSPGGTGRFIEQFF. CDR3 coding DNA: TGCGCCAGCAGCCCGGGAGGGACAGGGAGGTTTATTGAGCAGTTCTTC.